This T cell receptor beta chain was documented in a study of cytomegalovirus exposure and HLA in healthy donors. Study-level results: Association with HLA alleles at 0.05 false discovery rate was found for 16,951 TCR beta sequences in a later analysis.

Germline V gene lookup returns CDR1 SGHRS and CDR2 YFSETQ. The J segment lost 7 bases and the V segment lost 5 bases, leaving 13 bases of the junction unmatched. There are 18 residues in the CDR3. As concerns this clone: Its antigen is as yet unknown.

Primers for the PCR totalled 60 Vbeta and 13 Jbeta. Method: immunoSEQ multiplex PCR; TCRdb's copy keeps in-frame clones and lacks some. The table records 100,000 to 150,000 clones, over 60% of them present only once. The genes are TRBV5-1 and TRBJ2-2, with 14 bases lining up with TRBD2. Sequencing used PBMCs. The receptor was isolated from a woman in her thirties or forties in good health and CMV-seropositive. The CDR3 DNA follows: TGCGCCAGCAGTCCCTATGGGACTAGCGGGAGCTCAGGCGGGGAGCTGTTTTTT. The encoded protein is CASSPYGTSGSSGGELFF.